A selection of T cell receptor beta chains follows, all from one sample in a study of blood T cell repertoires in COVID-19. TCRdb keeps only in-frame clones here, not all; method: immunoSEQ multiplex PCR. The table shows over 80,000 clones, with 80% to 90% occurring only once. The specimen was peripheral blood. These receptors were obtained from a human donor in a cohort sampled during active COVID-19. CDR3s include the opening cysteine and the closing phenylalanine or tryptophan. A D gene is named only where the DNA matches it firmly. The size of a clone is reported for some rows only, either as once, few or many, or as a class for expanded clones.

v_call,clone_size,d_call,j_call,cdr3_aa,cdr3_nt
TRBV3-1/TRBV3-2,few,NA,TRBJ2-7,CASSQGRNYEQYF,TGTGCCAGCAGCCAAGGGAGGAACTACGAGCAGTACTTC
TRBV6-2/TRBV6-3,NA,NA,TRBJ1-1,CASSSPGQKSTEAFF,TGTGCCAGCAGCTCACCGGGACAAAAGAGCACTGAAGCTTTCTTT
TRBV7-8,NA,NA,TRBJ1-5,CASSLGRQVEGNQPQHF,TGTGCCAGCAGCTTAGGACGACAGGTTGAGGGCAATCAGCCCCAGCATTTT
TRBV21-1,NA,NA,TRBJ2-3,CASTWNATWAGADTQYF,TGTGCCAGCACCTGGAATGCGACCTGGGCGGGGGCAGATACGCAGTATTTT
TRBV6-6,NA,TRBD1,TRBJ2-7,CASRPDPRTGHYEQYF,TGTGCCAGCAGACCAGACCCTCGGACAGGGCACTACGAGCAGTACTTC
TRBV28,NA,TRBD1,TRBJ1-1,CAILDRGNTEAFF,TGTGCCATATTAGACAGGGGGAACACTGAAGCTTTCTTT
TRBV6-2/TRBV6-3,NA,NA,TRBJ1-1,CASSYGQINTEAFF,TGTGCCAGCAGTTACGGACAGATAAACACTGAAGCTTTCTTT
TRBV9,NA,TRBD1,TRBJ2-1,CASSHRSGDRVYNEQFF,TGTGCCAGCAGCCATCGTAGTGGGGACAGGGTTTACAATGAGCAGTTCTTC
TRBV5-8,NA,TRBD1,TRBJ2-7,CASSQGQGIDEQYF,TGTGCCAGCAGCCAGGGACAGGGGATCGACGAGCAGTACTTC
TRBV28,NA,TRBD1,TRBJ1-6,CASRETGQGNSPLHF,TGTGCCAGCAGGGAAACGGGACAGGGTAATTCACCCCTCCACTTT
TRBV15,NA,TRBD2,TRBJ2-1,CATSRDLGASGRATYNEQFF,TGTGCCACCAGCAGAGATCTTGGTGCTAGCGGGAGGGCCACCTACAATGAGCAGTTCTTC
TRBV2,few,TRBD1,TRBJ1-5,CASSATGRNQPQHF,TGTGCCAGCAGTGCGACAGGGCGCAATCAGCCCCAGCATTTT
TRBV13,NA,NA,TRBJ1-2,CASSWGRGGYTF,TGTGCCAGCAGCTGGGGGCGAGGCGGCTACACCTTC
TRBV28,NA,TRBD2,TRBJ2-4,CASRPQGGKNIQYF,TGTGCCAGCAGGCCCCAGGGAGGGAAAAACATTCAGTACTTC
TRBV19,NA,NA,TRBJ1-5,CASSRGRGLPQHF,TGTGCCAGTAGCAGGGGCAGGGGTTTGCCCCAGCATTTT
TRBV6-5,NA,TRBD1,TRBJ1-3,CASSYGDRSGNTIYF,TGTGCCAGCAGTTACGGGGACAGGTCTGGAAACACCATATATTTT
TRBV5-1,NA,TRBD1,TRBJ1-1,CASSGERGGTREAFF,TGCGCCAGCAGCGGGGAGAGAGGGGGCACGCGAGAAGCTTTCTTT
TRBV2,NA,TRBD1,TRBJ2-3,CASKKDRGPTDTQYF,TGTGCCAGCAAGAAGGACAGGGGGCCCACAGATACGCAGTATTTT
TRBV28,NA,NA,TRBJ2-7,CASSQPRSSYEQYF,TGTGCCAGCAGCCAACCCAGAAGCTCCTACGAGCAGTACTTC
TRBV7-3,NA,NA,TRBJ1-6,CASSLSSSYNSPLHF,TGTGCCAGCAGCTTATCCAGCTCCTATAATTCACCCCTCCACTTT
TRBV2,NA,TRBD2,TRBJ2-5,CARGLAGLQETQYF,TGTGCCAGGGGCCTAGCGGGCCTCCAAGAGACCCAGTACTTC
TRBV7-3,NA,NA,TRBJ2-7,CASSLTLITNEQYF,TGTGCCAGCAGCTTAACGTTGATTACAAACGAGCAGTACTTC
TRBV4-3,NA,TRBD1,TRBJ2-7,CASSPGTGTYEQYF,TGCGCCAGCAGCCCGGGGACAGGTACCTACGAGCAGTACTTC
TRBV6-1,NA,TRBD1,TRBJ2-7,CASSESQGASYEQYF,TGTGCCAGCAGTGAATCACAGGGGGCTTCGTACGAGCAGTACTTC
TRBV19,NA,TRBD1,TRBJ1-1,CATQRDREDTEAFF,TGTGCCACCCAAAGGGACAGGGAGGACACTGAAGCTTTCTTT
TRBV20-1,NA,TRBD1,TRBJ2-6,CSASSPPGTGQGSGANVLTF,TGCAGTGCTAGTTCGCCCCCCGGGACAGGGCAGGGCTCTGGGGCCAACGTCCTGACTTTC
TRBV5-5,NA,NA,TRBJ2-1,CASSLYDGGEQFF,TGTGCCAGCAGCTTATACGATGGCGGTGAGCAGTTCTTC
TRBV7-9,few,TRBD1,TRBJ1-1,CASSSHGTGFGTEAFF,TGTGCCAGCAGCTCACACGGGACAGGGTTCGGCACTGAAGCTTTCTTT
TRBV27,NA,TRBD1,TRBJ1-5,CASSSTGTGVTQPQHF,TGTGCCAGCAGTTCGACCGGGACAGGGGTGACTCAGCCCCAGCATTTT
TRBV7-2,NA,TRBD1,TRBJ1-2,CATPHRGSYGYTF,TGTGCCACCCCTCACAGGGGCAGCTATGGCTACACCTTC
TRBV5-4,NA,TRBD1,TRBJ2-2,CASRRQGDTGELFF,TGTGCCAGCAGACGACAGGGTGACACCGGGGAGCTGTTTTTT
TRBV11-2,NA,NA,TRBJ2-7,CASSLRAALYEQYF,TGTGCCAGCAGCTTGAGGGCAGCTCTATACGAGCAGTACTTC
TRBV4-1,NA,TRBD2,TRBJ2-7,CASSQPTSGSYEQYF,TGCGCCAGCAGCCAACCGACTAGCGGGAGTTACGAGCAGTACTTC
TRBV6-5,NA,NA,TRBJ1-5,CASNMEYQPQHF,TGTGCCAGCAATATGGAGTATCAGCCCCAGCATTTT
TRBV7-7,NA,TRBD1,TRBJ1-1,CASSPDRVTEAFF,TGTGCCAGCAGCCCCGACAGGGTTACTGAAGCTTTCTTT
TRBV28,NA,NA,TRBJ2-1,CASSSQPPLVTYNEQFF,TGTGCCAGCAGTTCGCAACCACCGCTAGTGACCTACAATGAGCAGTTCTTC
TRBV5-4,NA,NA,TRBJ2-1,CASSLERSEQFF,TGTGCCAGCAGCTTAGAGCGCAGTGAGCAGTTCTTC
TRBV28,NA,NA,TRBJ2-7,CASSLWGGRYYEQYF,TGTGCCAGCAGTTTATGGGGGGGAAGGTACTACGAGCAGTACTTC
TRBV7-2,NA,NA,TRBJ2-7,CASSYSTLLEQYF,TGTGCCAGCAGCTACTCCACCCTCCTCGAGCAGTACTTC
TRBV19,NA,NA,TRBJ1-1,CASRLTANTEAFF,TGTGCCAGTAGGTTGACAGCGAACACTGAAGCTTTCTTT
TRBV7-3,NA,TRBD1,TRBJ2-1,CASSLDRGSDEQFF,TGTGCCAGCAGCTTAGACAGGGGGAGTGATGAGCAGTTCTTC
TRBV6-1,NA,TRBD2,TRBJ2-3,CASSVGLAGGYTDTQYF,TGTGCCAGCAGTGTGGGACTAGCGGGGGGTTACACAGATACGCAGTATTTT
TRBV5-1,NA,TRBD2,TRBJ2-1,CASSLVGTRYGNEQFF,TGCGCCAGCAGCTTGGTGGGGACTAGGTATGGGAATGAGCAGTTCTTC
TRBV9,NA,TRBD2,TRBJ2-2,CASRLHGTSGRNTGELFF,TGTGCCAGCAGATTACACGGGACTAGCGGGAGGAACACCGGGGAGCTGTTTTTT
TRBV27,NA,NA,TRBJ1-2,CASSFGQSNYGYTF,TGTGCCAGCAGTTTCGGACAGTCTAACTATGGCTACACCTTC
TRBV4-1,NA,TRBD2,TRBJ2-4,CASSQRLGLADIQYF,TGCGCCAGCAGCCAAAGGCTAGGACTAGCGGACATTCAGTACTTC
TRBV6-1,NA,NA,TRBJ2-5,CASSEATGRETQYF,TGTGCCAGCAGTGAAGCCACAGGGAGAGAGACCCAGTACTTC
TRBV18,once,NA,TRBJ2-1,CASSVGQGAIGEQFF,TGTGCCAGCTCAGTGGGCCAGGGCGCCATCGGAGAGCAGTTCTTC
TRBV27,NA,TRBD2,TRBJ2-1,CASSLIGTSGRGDAYNEQFF,TGTGCCAGCAGTTTAATTGGGACTAGCGGGAGAGGAGACGCCTACAATGAGCAGTTCTTC
TRBV28,NA,TRBD1,TRBJ1-3,CASSGRDSYSGNTIYF,TGTGCCAGCAGTGGGCGGGACAGTTACTCTGGAAACACCATATATTTT
TRBV2,NA,TRBD1,TRBJ1-5,CASSRDRGAQTGQPQHF,TGTGCCAGCAGCCGGGACAGGGGCGCTCAAACCGGACAGCCCCAGCATTTT
TRBV2,few,TRBD1,TRBJ1-1,CASSSTGARTWTFF,TGTGCCAGCAGTTCGACAGGGGCGAGGACCTGGACTTTCTTT
TRBV19,NA,TRBD2,TRBJ2-1,CASSIELAGYNEQFF,TGTGCCAGTAGTATAGAACTAGCGGGCTACAATGAGCAGTTCTTC